A selection of T cell receptor beta chains follows, all from one sample in a study of T-cell reconstitution after alpha-beta-depleted transplantation in children. TCRdb reprocessed the PCR reads via MiXCR and lists one record per CDR3 protein. In the table there are 500,000 or so distinct CDR3 sequences, approximately 29% of which are singletons. Sequenced material: PBMCs from the stem cell graft donor, taken from the stem cell graft. These TCRs come from a human donor who donated a stem cell graft to a child with aplastic anemia. Both conserved end residues are part of each CDR3. A D gene is named only where the DNA matches it firmly. Clone size appears in some rows only: once, few, many, or a class for an expanded clone.

clone size: .; J gene: TRBJ1-2; D gene: TRBD1; V gene: TRBV7-9; CDR3 protein: CASSFSQGARHGYTF; CDR3 DNA: TGTGCCAGCAGCTTTTCACAGGGGGCGCGTCACGGCTACACCTTC
clone size: few; J gene: TRBJ2-5; D gene: TRBD1; V gene: TRBV24-1; CDR3 protein: CATSDWTGGETQYF; CDR3 DNA: TGTGCCACCAGTGATTGGACAGGGGGGGAGACCCAGTACTTC
clone size: .; J gene: TRBJ2-1; D gene: .; V gene: TRBV5-1; CDR3 protein: CASSLGTWGNEQFF; CDR3 DNA: TGCGCCAGCAGCTTAGGGACATGGGGGAATGAGCAGTTCTTC
clone size: .; J gene: TRBJ1-1; D gene: TRBD1; V gene: TRBV12-3/TRBV12-4; CDR3 protein: CASTQVVTGTMNTEAFF; CDR3 DNA: TGTGCCAGCACCCAAGTAGTGACAGGGACTATGAACACTGAAGCTTTCTTT
clone size: .; J gene: TRBJ2-1; D gene: TRBD2; V gene: TRBV12-3/TRBV12-4; CDR3 protein: CASSFSGRAGEQFF; CDR3 DNA: TGTGCCAGCAGTTTTAGCGGGAGGGCCGGGGAGCAGTTCTTC
clone size: .; J gene: TRBJ2-7; D gene: .; V gene: TRBV6-2/TRBV6-3; CDR3 protein: CASRHAYEQYF; CDR3 DNA: TGTGCCAGCAGGCATGCCTACGAGCAGTACTTC
clone size: .; J gene: TRBJ2-7; D gene: TRBD2; V gene: TRBV18; CDR3 protein: CASSPRVGLADEQYF; CDR3 DNA: TGTGCCAGCTCACCGAGGGTGGGACTAGCTGACGAGCAGTACTTC
clone size: few; J gene: TRBJ1-5; D gene: .; V gene: TRBV20-1; CDR3 protein: CSARDRGSNQPQHF; CDR3 DNA: TGCAGTGCTAGAGATCGGGGGAGCAATCAGCCCCAGCATTTT
clone size: once; J gene: TRBJ1-2; D gene: .; V gene: TRBV5-1; CDR3 protein: CASSLLEGTDGYTF; CDR3 DNA: TGCGCCAGCAGCTTGTTAGAGGGGACGGATGGCTACACCTTC
clone size: .; J gene: TRBJ2-2; D gene: TRBD2; V gene: TRBV12-3/TRBV12-4; CDR3 protein: CASSLRLTGTSTGELFF; CDR3 DNA: TGTGCCAGCAGTCTCAGATTAACCGGGACTAGCACCGGGGAGCTGTTTTTT
clone size: .; J gene: TRBJ1-1; D gene: .; V gene: TRBV5-5; CDR3 protein: CASSLAGLQVGTEAFF; CDR3 DNA: TGTGCCAGCAGCTTGGCCGGGTTACAGGTTGGCACTGAAGCTTTCTTT
clone size: .; J gene: TRBJ2-5; D gene: TRBD2; V gene: TRBV7-2; CDR3 protein: CASSLALTAGVGETQYF; CDR3 DNA: TGTGCCAGCAGCTTAGCGCTGACAGCGGGAGTCGGGGAGACCCAGTACTTC